Given below is one T cell receptor (beta chain) in context. Antigen: not known. These data come from a study of cytomegalovirus exposure and HLA in healthy donors. Trimming pared 10 bases from V and 7 bases from J, leaving 15 bases between. CDR1 and CDR2 (germline): SGHTS, YDEGEE. CDR3 size: 13 residues. Broader study findings: Analyses of presence/absence relied on an assumption of roughly uniform sequencing depth across donors. A later analysis linked a missense DCLRE1C variant to TCR beta V- and J-gene trimming. Indistinguishable V segments such as TRBV6-2 and TRBV6-3 were excluded. Segments of the TCR beta V type were, in most cases, productive about 87% or about 30% of the time in an earlier analysis.

The PCR was carried out with 60 Vbeta primers and 13 Jbeta primers. Generated by immunoSEQ multiplex PCR, the TCRdb table keeps only in-frame clones and is missing some. Among 100,000 to 120,000 clones, under 85% were seen once, and the ten largest hold under 1.5%. The receptor was derived from a man between 35 and 55 years old in good health and CMV-seronegative. The V and J genes are TRBV5-8 and TRBJ1-6, with TRBD1 as a possible D gene (5 bases). The sequencing input was PBMCs. Here the CDR3 DNA reads TGTGCCCCATTCGGGGGTCCCAATTCACCCCTCCACTTT. This sequence encodes CAPFGGPNSPLHF.